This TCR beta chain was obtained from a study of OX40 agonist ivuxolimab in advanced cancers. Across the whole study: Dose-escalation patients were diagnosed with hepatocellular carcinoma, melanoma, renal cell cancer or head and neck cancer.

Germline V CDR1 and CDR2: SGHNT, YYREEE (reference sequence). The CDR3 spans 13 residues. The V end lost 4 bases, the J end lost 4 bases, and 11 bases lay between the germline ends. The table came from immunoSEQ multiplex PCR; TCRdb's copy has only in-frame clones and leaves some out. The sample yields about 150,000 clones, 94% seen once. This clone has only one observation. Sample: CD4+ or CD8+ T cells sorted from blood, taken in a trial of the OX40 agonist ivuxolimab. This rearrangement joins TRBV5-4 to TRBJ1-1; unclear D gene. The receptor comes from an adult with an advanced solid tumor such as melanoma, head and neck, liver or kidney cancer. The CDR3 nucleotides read TGTGCCAGCAGCCCCGGTGGCAGCACTGAAGCTTTCTTT. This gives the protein CASSPGGSTEAFF.